This T cell receptor beta chain was recovered during a study of blood T cell repertoires in COVID-19. Looking at the study overall: COVID-19 samples collected from the United States, Italy and Spain covered acute and convalescent phases.

Only one count was recorded for this clone. Study members were between 18 and 89 years old and lived in 24 US regions. Authors' processing steps: Amplification with reference gene primers provided the estimates of nucleated cell counts. TCRdb's copy holds only in-frame clones and misses some; the assay was immunoSEQ multiplex PCR. V, J and clone size are those of that table, while D and trimming were read from the DNA. The table shows about 230,000 clones, with around 88% occurring only once. V lost 8 bases and J 9 bases, leaving 16 bases between the germline ends. Germline-derived CDR1 and CDR2 are SNHLY and FYNNEI. This CDR3 has 12 amino acids.

The V and J genes are TRBV2 and TRBJ1-1; a weak D match, TRBD1 (5 bases). This sequence originates from a woman in her forties with acute COVID-19. The sample was PBMCs or T cells enriched from blood (not recorded which). The CDR3 DNA sequence: TGTGCCAGCGGGGGGGACGGCAATAAAGCTTTCTTT. Translation: CASGGDGNKAFF.